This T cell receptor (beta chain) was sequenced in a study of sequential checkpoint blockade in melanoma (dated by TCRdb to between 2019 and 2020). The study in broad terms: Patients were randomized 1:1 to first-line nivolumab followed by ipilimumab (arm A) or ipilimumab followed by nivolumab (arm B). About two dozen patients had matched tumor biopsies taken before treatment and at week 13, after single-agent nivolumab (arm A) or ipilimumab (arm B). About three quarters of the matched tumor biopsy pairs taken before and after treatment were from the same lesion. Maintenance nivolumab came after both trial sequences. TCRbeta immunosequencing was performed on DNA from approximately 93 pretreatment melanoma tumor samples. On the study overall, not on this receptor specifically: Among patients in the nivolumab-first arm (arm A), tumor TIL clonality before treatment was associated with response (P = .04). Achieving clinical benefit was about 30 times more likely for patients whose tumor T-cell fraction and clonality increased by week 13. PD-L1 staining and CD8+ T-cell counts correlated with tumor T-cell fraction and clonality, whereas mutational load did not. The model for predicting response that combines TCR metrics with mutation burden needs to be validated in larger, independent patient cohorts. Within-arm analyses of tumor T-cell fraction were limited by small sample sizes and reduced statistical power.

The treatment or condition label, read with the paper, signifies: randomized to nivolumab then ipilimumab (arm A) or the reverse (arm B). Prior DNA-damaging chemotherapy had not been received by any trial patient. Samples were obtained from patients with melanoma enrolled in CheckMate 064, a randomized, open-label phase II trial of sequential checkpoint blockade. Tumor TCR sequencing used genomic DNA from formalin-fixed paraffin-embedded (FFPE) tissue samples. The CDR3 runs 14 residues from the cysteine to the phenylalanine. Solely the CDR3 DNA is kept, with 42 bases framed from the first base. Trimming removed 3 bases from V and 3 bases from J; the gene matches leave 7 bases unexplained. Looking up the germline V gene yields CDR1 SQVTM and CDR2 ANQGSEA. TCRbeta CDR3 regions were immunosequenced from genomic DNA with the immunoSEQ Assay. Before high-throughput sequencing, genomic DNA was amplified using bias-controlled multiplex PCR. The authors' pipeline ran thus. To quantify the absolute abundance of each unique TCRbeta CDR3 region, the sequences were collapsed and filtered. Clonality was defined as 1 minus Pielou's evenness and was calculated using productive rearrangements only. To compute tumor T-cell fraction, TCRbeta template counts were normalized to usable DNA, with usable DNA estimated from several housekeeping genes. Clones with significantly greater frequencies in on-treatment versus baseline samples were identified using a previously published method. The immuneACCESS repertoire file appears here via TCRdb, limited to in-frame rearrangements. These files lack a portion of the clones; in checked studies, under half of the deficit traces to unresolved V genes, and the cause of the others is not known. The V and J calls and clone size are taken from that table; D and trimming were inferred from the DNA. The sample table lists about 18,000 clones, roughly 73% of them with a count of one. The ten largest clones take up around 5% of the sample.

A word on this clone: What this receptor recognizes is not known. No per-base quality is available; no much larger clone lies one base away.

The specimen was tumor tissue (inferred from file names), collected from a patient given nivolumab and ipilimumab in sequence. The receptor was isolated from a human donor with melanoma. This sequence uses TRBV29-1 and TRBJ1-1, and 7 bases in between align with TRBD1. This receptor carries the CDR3 CSVDDRVSHTEAFF. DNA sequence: TGCAGCGTTGATGACAGGGTATCGCACACTGAAGCTTTCTTT. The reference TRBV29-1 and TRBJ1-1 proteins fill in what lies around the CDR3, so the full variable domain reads SAVISQKPSRDICQRGTSLTIQCQVDSQVTMMFWYRQQPGQSLTLIATANQGSEATYESGFVIDKFPISRPNLTFSTLTVSNMSPEDSSIYLCSVDDRVSHTEAFFGQGTRLTVV.